The 9 T cell receptor beta chains presented below share a single source sample, sequenced in a study of T cells in Graves' hyperthyroidism and ophthalmopathy. Authors of the study amplified TCR beta CDR3 regions from RNA transcripts. First-round RT-PCR targeting the TCR CDR3 was performed with the HTBI primer set. In TCRdb, the multiplex PCR reads were re-called with MiXCR into one record per CDR3 protein. The table records a few hundred thousand distinct CDR3 sequences, just over 14% of them present only once. The sequenced sample was blood. Source of these receptors: a woman in her thirties or forties with Graves' hyperthyroidism that later progressed to Graves' ophthalmopathy.

This clonotype was recorded at least ten times. The J gene is TRBJ2-2, the V gene TRBV5-6; 8 bases match TRBD1. The J segment lost 1 base and the V segment lost 0 bases, leaving 5 bases of the junction unmatched. The germline CDR1 and CDR2 sequences are SGHDT and YYEEEE. This CDR3 contains 17 residues. The chain's CDR3 is CASSLAWTGRNTGELFF. The CDR3 nucleotides read TGTGCCAGCAGCTTGGCCTGGACAGGGAGGAACACCGGGGAGCTGTTTTTT.

In this sample, this clonotype turned up a few times. This chain links TRBV5-4 with TRBJ2-1; 7 positions match TRBD2. V lost 3 bases and J lost 7; bases outside the gene matches: 16. The CDR3 consists of 17 residues. CDR1 is SGHNT, CDR2 YYREEE, per germline (reference sequence). Here the CDR3 DNA reads TGTGCCAGCAGCTCTCCAAACATGGGAGGGCCGAGGAATGAGCAGTTCTTC. Encoded protein: CASSSPNMGGPRNEQFF.

This clonotype appeared many times. CDR3 residues: CASRLGGEQYF. CDR3 sequence (DNA): TGTGCCAGCAGGCTAGGGGGAGAGCAGTACTTC. This chain connects TRBV28 to TRBJ2-7; a possible D gene is TRBD1 (6 bases). Germline CDR1 reads MDHEN; CDR2 reads SYDVKM. The germline V and J ends were trimmed by 6 bases and 7 bases, with 10 bases remaining between them. This CDR3 is built from 11 residues.

This clonotype was picked up many times. J is TRBJ1-6 and V is TRBV11-2, with 8 bases matching TRBD1. The CDR3 consists of 17 residues. Germline V gene lookup returns CDR1 SGHAT and CDR2 FQNNGV. V lost 1 base and J lost 10; bases outside the gene matches: 12. The DNA of the CDR3 is TGTGCCAGCAGCTTAGCCAGGGCCCCAGGGGGCCGGTCACCCCTCCACTTT. Protein product: CASSLARAPGGRSPLHF.

The chain joins TRBV6-1 to TRBJ2-7; D is undetermined. Germline CDR1 is MNHNS and CDR2 is SASEGT. The CDR3 runs 15 residues. The germline V and J ends were trimmed by 2 bases and 0 bases, with 11 bases remaining between them. The CDR3 DNA reads as TGTGCCAGCAGTGAACTCGGCAGGAGCTCCTACGAGCAGTACTTC. Translated, it gives CASSELGRSSYEQYF.

Ten or more counts support this clonotype. The rearrangement joins TRBV29-1 to TRBJ2-7; D is perhaps TRBD2 (7 bases). Trimming removed 1 base from V and 3 bases from J, with 19 bases in between. Looked up from germline, CDR1 is SQVTM and CDR2 is ANQGSEA. This CDR3 region has 16 residues. CDR3 in amino acids: CSVEVPGGRLNYEQYF. The CDR3 region has the DNA TGCAGCGTTGAAGTCCCCGGGGGGCGTCTGAACTACGAGCAGTACTTC.

This CDR3 reads CASTIADLNEQFF. Written as DNA, the CDR3 is TGTGCCAGCACGATAGCGGATCTGAATGAGCAGTTCTTC. The gene calls are TRBV28 and TRBJ2-1, with a weak D call TRBD2 (6 bases). The V gene lost 7 bases and the J gene lost 7 bases, with 14 bases spanning the gap. In germline, CDR1 is MDHEN, CDR2 SYDVKM. The length of the CDR3 is 13 residues.

This clonotype was counted a single time. This chain joins TRBV6-2 or TRBV6-3 and TRBJ2-1, with a possible D match to TRBD1 (6 bases). CDR3 size: 13 residues. Germline CDR1 and CDR2: MNHEY and SVGEGT. V gave up 7 bases and J gave up 11 bases, with 18 bases separating them. CDR3 region: CASTLTPGTKQFF. CDR3 DNA: TGTGCCAGCACCCTGACCCCCGGGACAAAGCAGTTCTTC.

This clonotype was seen repeatedly, ten times or more. V usage is TRBV7-2 and J usage is TRBJ1-1; D may be TRBD1 (6 bases). The CDR3 is 13 amino acids. Trimming took 5 bases from V and 6 from J, leaving 13 bases between them. Per germline, CDR1 SGHTA and CDR2 FQGNSA. The CDR3 protein is CASSKQGSPEAFF. Here the CDR3 DNA reads TGTGCCAGCAGCAAACAGGGTTCCCCTGAAGCTTTCTTT.